One and the same sample provided the 25 T cell receptor beta chains below, sequenced in a study of control samples from healthy donors and cancer patients (dated by TCRdb to the early 2020s). Libraries were built with the immunoSEQ multiplex PCR assay. As stored in TCRdb, this immuneACCESS dataset retains in-frame rearrangements with V and J assigned. A fraction of the clones does not appear; measured against another copy, unresolved V genes explain less than half of the discrepancy, and the remainder lacks a known reason. In all, the sample holds over 150,000 clones, and about 94% of those were seen once. The ten largest clones represent around 5.4% of the sample. Sequences were obtained from blood. These receptors were taken from a man between 40 and 49 years old in good health.

This rearrangement joins TRBV18 to TRBJ2-1, with D perhaps matching TRBD1 or TRBD2 (5 bases each). The CDR3 is 18 residues long. The germline CDR1 and CDR2 sequences are KGHSH and LQKENI. The V gene lost 4 bases and the J gene lost 0 bases, with 19 bases spanning the gap. The CDR3: CASSRDGAQLSSYNEQFF. CDR3 nucleotides: TGTGCCAGCTCACGGGACGGGGCCCAGTTGAGCTCCTACAATGAGCAGTTCTTC.

The V gene is TRBV19, the J gene TRBJ1-2; 7 nucleotides line up with TRBD1. The J segment lost 7 bases and the V segment lost 5 bases, leaving 10 bases of the junction unmatched. The CDR3 runs 14 residues. Germline V gives CDR1 LNHDA, CDR2 SQIVND (reference sequence). Here the CDR3 reads CASSSSTGRGGYTF. The CDR3 nucleotides read TGTGCCAGTAGTTCCTCGACAGGGCGGGGTGGCTACACCTTC.

The chain employs TRBV6-1 and TRBJ1-1; 8 nucleotides match TRBD1. This CDR3 has 15 residues. The junction had 7 bases not matched to a gene; V was cut back by 2 bases and J by 5 bases. In germline, CDR1 is MNHNS, CDR2 SASEGT. CDR3 in amino acids: CASSELRTGRTEAFF. CDR3 sequence (DNA): TGTGCCAGCAGTGAATTGAGGACAGGGCGGACTGAAGCTTTCTTT.

The chain links TRBV5-6 to TRBJ2-7, with D perhaps matching TRBD1 or TRBD2 (5 bases each). The germline V gene has CDR1 SGHDT and CDR2 YYEEEE. The CDR3 has 16 residues. V was pared by 0 bases and J by 7 bases, with 20 bases between. The CDR3 DNA reads as TGTGCCAGCAGCTTGGAATTACGGGGCACGTTGGGAGAGCAGTACTTC. It is translated as CASSLELRGTLGEQYF.

The DNA for the CDR3 is TGTGCCAGCAGCACGAATCGACAGGGGGCTTGGGTTAGCGAAAAACTGTTTTTT. Amino acid sequence: CASSTNRQGAWVSEKLFF. The J gene is TRBJ1-4, the V gene TRBV28; 10 bases map to TRBD1. J was trimmed by 8 bases and V by 6 bases; bases with no gene match: 18. Germline V gene sequence: CDR1 MDHEN, CDR2 SYDVKM. The CDR3 has 18 residues.

The CDR3 DNA sequence: TGCAGCGCCATTGACTCAGCCTACGAGCAGTACTTC. Translation: CSAIDSAYEQYF. J is TRBJ2-7 and V is TRBV29-1, with no clear D. V was pared by 7 bases and J by 2 bases, with 12 bases between. This CDR3 has 12 amino acids. Germline lookup yields CDR1 SQVTM and CDR2 ANQGSEA.

This chain uses TRBV5-6 with TRBJ1-2, with D possibly matching TRBD1 (5 bases). V lost 6 bases and J lost 4, with 13 bases in between. From germline, CDR1 is SGHDT and CDR2 YYEEEE. This CDR3 is 13 amino acids long. The CDR3 sequence: CASTRTGGYGYTF. DNA for the CDR3: TGTGCCAGCACCAGGACGGGGGGCTATGGCTACACCTTC. Variable domain in full (rest from reference TRBV5-6 and TRBJ1-2): DAGVTQSPTHLIKTRGQQVTLRCSPKSGHDTVSWYQQALGQGPQFIFQYYEEEERQRGNFPDRFSGHQFPNYSSELNVNALLLGDSALYLCASTRTGGYGYTFGSGTRLTVV.

This clone has just one count. Here the CDR3 reads CASSSTGNYGYTF. Here the CDR3 DNA reads TGTGCCAGCAGCTCGACGGGGAACTATGGCTACACCTTC. The V and J genes are TRBV27 and TRBJ1-2; D is ambiguous. The CDR3 loop spans 13 amino acids. Trimming shortened V by 6 bases and J by 2 bases, and 10 bases separated the two germline ends. Germline V gene data show CDR1 as MNHEY and CDR2 as SMNVEV (reference sequence).

The chain carries TRBV24-1 and TRBJ2-1; the D is unclear. The CDR3 sequence is 14 residues long. Trimming took off 0 bases at V and 6 bases at J, with 8 bases between the two ends. The germline V gene encodes CDR1 KGHDR and CDR2 SFDVKD. CDR3: CATSDLSRPNEQFF. CDR3 DNA sequence: TGTGCCACCAGTGATTTGAGCCGGCCCAATGAGCAGTTCTTC.

The CDR3 DNA reads as TGTGCCGCCAGCTCGCCGGGACAAAAACGGGAGACCCAGTACTTC. Protein: CAASSPGQKRETQYF. The V gene is TRBV10-3, the J gene TRBJ2-5; D might be TRBD1 (6 bases). Germline V gives CDR1 ENHRY, CDR2 SYGVKD. The CDR3 is 15 amino acids. Trimming took 11 bases from V and 5 from J, leaving 24 bases between them.

The rearrangement uses TRBV20-1 and TRBJ1-1, with D hard to call. Germline values: CDR1 DFQATT, CDR2 SNEGSKA (reference sequence). Trimming removed 4 bases from V and 8 bases from J, with 11 bases in between. This CDR3 comprises 11 residues. CDR3 sequence: CSAMSYTEAFF. The DNA of the CDR3 is TGCAGTGCTATGTCCTATACCGAAGCTTTCTTT.

The chain recombines TRBV5-1 with TRBJ2-2, with D possibly being TRBD1 (5 bases). Trimming shortened V by 4 bases and J by 5 bases, and 15 bases separated the two germline ends. Germline V gives CDR1 SGHRS, CDR2 YFSETQ. The CDR3 spans 15 residues. The CDR3 sequence is CASSPQGLGTGELFF. The CDR3 DNA reads TGCGCCAGCAGCCCCCAGGGCTTGGGGACCGGGGAGCTGTTTTTT.

The chain combines TRBV19 with TRBJ1-4; TRBD1 agrees at 9 bases. CDR1 LNHDA and CDR2 SQIVND come from the germline V gene (reference sequence). V was pared by 3 bases and J by 8 bases, with 7 bases of the junction left unmatched. This CDR3 comprises 15 residues. The CDR3 nucleotides read TGTGCCAGTAGTATTGTGACAGGGGGAGGAGAAAAACTGTTTTTT. Its protein product is CASSIVTGGGEKLFF.

The V call is TRBV28, the J call TRBJ2-3; 7 positions agree with TRBD1. V was clipped by 6 bases and J by 0 bases; unmatched bases: 21. The germline CDR1 and CDR2 sequences are MDHEN and SYDVKM. This CDR3 region has 20 residues. The DNA of the CDR3 is TGTGCCAGCAGAACCACTCTCGCCGGGACAGCGTTAACTAGCACAGATACGCAGTATTTT. Translation: CASRTTLAGTALTSTDTQYF.

The chain employs TRBV7-9 and TRBJ1-4, with D possibly matching TRBD1 (6 bases). The V gene's germline CDR1 is SEHNR and CDR2 FQNEAQ (reference sequence). V was pared by 4 bases and J by 5 bases, with 20 bases between. The CDR3 extends over 17 amino acids. CDR3 nucleotide sequence: TGTGCCAGCAGCTCACAAGGGGGGCTACTAAACAATGAAAAACTGTTTTTT. Encoded protein: CASSSQGGLLNNEKLFF.

This clone has only one observation. The rearrangement links TRBV19 to TRBJ1-1, with D possibly TRBD1 on 6 matching bases. This CDR3 is built from 13 residues. V was pared by 3 bases and J by 7 bases, with 12 bases between. Per germline, CDR1 LNHDA and CDR2 SQIVND (reference sequence). The CDR3 region has the DNA TGTGCCAGTAGTATGATTGAGGGGGTTGAAGCTTTCTTT. Translation gives CASSMIEGVEAFF.

In its sample, this clone was seen once. The chain couples TRBV19 to TRBJ1-1; perhaps TRBD1 as D (5 bases). V was shortened by 1 base and J by 1 base, with 13 bases between the two germline ends. Germline V gene lookup returns CDR1 LNHDA and CDR2 SQIVND (reference sequence). The CDR3 contains 16 residues. In DNA, the CDR3 is TGTGCCAGTAGTATAGTCGGGGGTCGGGGGAACACTGAAGCTTTCTTT. Translation: CASSIVGGRGNTEAFF.

The rearrangement joins TRBV5-1 to TRBJ1-2; 8 positions agree with TRBD1. V lost 2 bases to trimming and J lost 2 bases; unmatched junction nucleotides: 5. Germline assignment: CDR1 SGHRS and CDR2 YFSETQ. The length of the CDR3 is 15 residues. CDR3 protein: CASSLGQGVNYGYTF. The DNA for the CDR3 is TGCGCCAGCAGCTTAGGACAGGGAGTGAACTATGGCTACACCTTC.

The chain combines TRBV10-3 with TRBJ1-1; 8 nucleotides agree with TRBD1. V was clipped by 3 bases and J by 8 bases; unmatched bases: 11. The CDR3 totals 15 residues. CDR1 and CDR2 (germline): ENHRY, SYGVKD. CDR3 bases: TGTGCCATCAGTGACCCCGAGACAGGGGAGTTGGAAGCTTTCTTT. The encoded protein is CAISDPETGELEAFF.

CDR3 nucleotide sequence: TGTGCCAGCAGACAAACCGACCGTGGCAATCAGCCCCAGCATTTT. Protein: CASRQTDRGNQPQHF. The V gene is TRBV28, the J gene TRBJ1-5; D not certain. This CDR3 comprises 15 residues. V dropped 6 bases and J dropped 2 bases, with 14 bases sitting between them. In germline, CDR1 is MDHEN, CDR2 SYDVKM.

The chain links TRBV6-2 or TRBV6-3 to TRBJ2-2; 7 positions agree with TRBD1. Germline values: CDR1 MNHEY, CDR2 SVGEGT. V lost 2 bases to trimming and J lost 1 base; unmatched junction nucleotides: 10. The CDR3 covers 18 residues. The chain's CDR3 is CASSYGLATGRNTGELFF. The CDR3 nucleotides are TGTGCCAGCAGTTACGGACTCGCGACAGGGCGGAACACCGGGGAGCTGTTTTTT.

The chain joins TRBV5-4 to TRBJ1-2; D call uncertain. The CDR3 is made up of 13 amino acids. V gave up 2 bases and J gave up 3 bases, with 8 bases separating them. From germline, CDR1 is SGHNT and CDR2 YYREEE (reference sequence). CDR3 in DNA: TGTGCCAGCAGCTTATCATACGACTATGGCTACACCTTC. Protein product: CASSLSYDYGYTF. Together with reference TRBV5-4 and TRBJ1-2, the CDR3 gives the full variable domain: ETGVTQSPTHLIKTRGQQVTLRCSSQSGHNTVSWYQQALGQGPQFIFQYYREEENGRGNFPPRFSGLQFPNYSSELNVNALELDDSALYLCASSLSYDYGYTFGSGTRLTVV.

The chain joins TRBV6-2 or TRBV6-3 to TRBJ1-1; D may be TRBD1 (6 bases). The V end lost 7 bases, the J end lost 1 base, and 13 bases lay between the germline ends. The germline V gene encodes CDR1 MNHEY and CDR2 SVGEGT. The CDR3 is 14 amino acids. The CDR3 DNA is TGTGCCAGCAACCCACAGGGAGAGAACACTGAAGCTTTCTTT. It translates to CASNPQGENTEAFF.

This CDR3 reads CASSVAGPGYTF. CDR3 sequence (DNA): TGTGCCAGCAGCGTAGCGGGGCCTGGCTACACCTTC. The chain employs TRBV9 and TRBJ1-2; D is perhaps TRBD1 (5 bases). Trimming cost V 0 bases and J 7 bases, with 7 bases left between them. The CDR3 totals 12 residues. Germline-derived CDR1 and CDR2 are SGDLS and YYNGEE. Drawing the rest from reference TRBV9 and TRBJ1-2, the complete variable domain is DSGVTQTPKHLITATGQRVTLRCSPRSGDLSVYWYQQSLDQGLQFLIQYYNGEERAKGNILERFSAQQFPDLHSELNLSSLELGDSALYFCASSVAGPGYTFGSGTRLTVV.

The chain carries TRBV18 and TRBJ2-2; possible D gene TRBD1, 5 bases. This CDR3 comprises 17 residues. Between the trimmed V and J ends, which lost 2 bases and 5 bases, there was a span of 18 bases. Germline V gene sequence: CDR1 KGHSH, CDR2 LQKENI. The CDR3 spells CASSPFPPQGRTGELFF. As DNA, the CDR3 is TGTGCCAGCTCACCATTCCCGCCGCAGGGAAGGACCGGGGAGCTGTTTTTT.